The sequence of this T cell receptor beta chain was determined in a study of human T cells and chemical hapten exposure. About the study: Donors were sensitized with 2% DPC on the upper inner arm. Alopecia areata, totalis or universalis affected patients who were mostly female.

Stated time point: patch test 2, 6 weeks after DPC sensitization. The treatment is: therapeutic diphenylcyclopropenone sensitization with weekly scalp DPC. Library construction involved attaching unique molecular identifiers to individual cDNA molecules, which allowed quantitative, reproducible TCR counting. As processed by the authors: A per-sample median of about 100,000 TCRs was observed, with counts ranging from 23,224 to 690,600. TCRdb called the RACE reads again in MiXCR, with one record for every CDR3 protein. The V and J calls were not made by the authors but by TCRdb's processing. Of tens of thousands of distinct CDR3 sequences in the sample, over 3% were seen once. The V end lost 2 bases, the J end lost 3 bases, and 14 bases lay between the germline ends. Per the germline V gene, CDR1 is KGHSH and CDR2 is LQKENI. The length of the CDR3 is 15 residues. This clonotype was found many times.

The input for sequencing was whole blood, taken in connection with sensitization to the hapten diphenylcyclopropenone (DPC). This clonotype originated in a man aged 35 to 55 with alopecia areata. Some clones in this sample may be carry-over from other donors' samples. The genes are TRBV18 and TRBJ2-7; tentatively, D is TRBD1 (6 bases). CDR3 sequence (DNA): TGTGCCAGCTCACCAGGTACAGGGTCCGTCTACGAGCAGTACTTC. Translating gives CASSPGTGSVYEQYF.